This T cell receptor beta chain was captured by sequencing in a study of shared clonotypes between healthy human individuals. V lost 3 bases, J lost 4 bases, and 9 bases lay in between. CDR3 length: 13 amino acids. The V gene's germline CDR1 is SGHDN and CDR2 FVKESK. This table comes from immunoSEQ multiplex PCR, and its TCRdb copy is limited to in-frame clones, with some not included. The table shows millions of clones, with about 92% occurring only once. This clonotype was obtained from a young man in good health. The rearrangement joins TRBV14 to TRBJ1-1; D is ambiguous. Material: naive CD4+ T cells sorted from blood. Regarding subset: CD45RA+ positively selected. The CDR3 loop is CASSHLGSTEAFF. The CDR3 coding sequence is TGTGCCAGCAGCCATTTGGGCTCCACTGAAGCTTTCTTT.